This entry is about one T cell receptor beta chain. Its antigen is as yet unknown. Assay: immunoSEQ multiplex PCR; the TCRdb copy retains only in-frame clones and omits some. The sample has around 240,000 clones; around 90% are singletons. The data were taken from a study of cytomegalovirus exposure and HLA in healthy donors. Study in general: A subsequent analysis reported that the roughly 120 validation repertoires were produced on the same platform that had also been used for the approximately 710 first-cohort repertoires.

Germline CDR1 and CDR2: MDHEN and SYDVKM. The junction had 14 bases not matched to a gene; V was cut back by 4 bases and J by 2 bases. The CDR3 has 18 amino acids. Points from the study as a whole: There were some public TCRs occurring in many donors, but most TCR sequences were rare. Some TCR beta chains (roughly 160 of them) were listed as cytomegalovirus-associated.

V and J are TRBV28 and TRBJ2-3, with 8 bases matching TRBD2. The sequenced material came from PBMCs. The receptor was derived from a woman between 18 and 30 years old in good health and CMV-seronegative. For the CDR3, the DNA is TGTGCCAGCAGTTCCCGAGCGGGGGAGATCCTTGACACAGATACGCAGTATTTT. Protein: CASSSRAGEILDTDTQYF.